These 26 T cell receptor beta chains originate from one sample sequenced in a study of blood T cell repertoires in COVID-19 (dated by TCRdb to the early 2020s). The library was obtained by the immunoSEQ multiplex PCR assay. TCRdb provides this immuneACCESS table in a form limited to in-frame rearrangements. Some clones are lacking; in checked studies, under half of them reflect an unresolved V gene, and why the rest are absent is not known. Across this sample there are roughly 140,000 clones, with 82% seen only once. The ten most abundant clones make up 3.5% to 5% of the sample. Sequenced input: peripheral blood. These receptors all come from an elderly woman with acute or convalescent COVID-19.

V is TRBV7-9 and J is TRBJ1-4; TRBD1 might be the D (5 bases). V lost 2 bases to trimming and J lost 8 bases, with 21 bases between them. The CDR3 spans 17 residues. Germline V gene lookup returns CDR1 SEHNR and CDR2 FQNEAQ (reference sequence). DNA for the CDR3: TGTGCCAGCAGCTTAATCCCGGGACGGCCCGGAGGGGAAAAACTGTTTTTT. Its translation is CASSLIPGRPGGEKLFF.

The CDR3 DNA sequence: TGTGCCAGCAGCGTAGGAACAGGTCTGGGGACAGATACGCAGTATTTT. Protein product: CASSVGTGLGTDTQYF. The chain combines TRBV9 with TRBJ2-3, with D possibly TRBD1 on 5 matching bases. The germline V gene has CDR1 SGDLS and CDR2 YYNGEE. Trimming removed 0 bases at V and 3 bases at J, with 14 bases between. The CDR3 contains 16 residues.

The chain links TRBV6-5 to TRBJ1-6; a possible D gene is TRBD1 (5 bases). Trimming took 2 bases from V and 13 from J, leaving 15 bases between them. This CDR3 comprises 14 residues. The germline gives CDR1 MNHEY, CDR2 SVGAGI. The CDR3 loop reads CASSYITGGMPLHF. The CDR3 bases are TGTGCCAGCAGTTACATCACAGGTGGAATGCCCCTCCACTTT.

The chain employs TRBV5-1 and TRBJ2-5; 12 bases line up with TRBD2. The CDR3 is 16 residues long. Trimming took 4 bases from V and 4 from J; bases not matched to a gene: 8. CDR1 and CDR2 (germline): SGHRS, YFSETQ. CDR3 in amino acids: CASSATGLAGLETQYF. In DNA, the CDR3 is TGCGCCAGCAGCGCCACCGGACTAGCGGGACTAGAGACCCAGTACTTC.

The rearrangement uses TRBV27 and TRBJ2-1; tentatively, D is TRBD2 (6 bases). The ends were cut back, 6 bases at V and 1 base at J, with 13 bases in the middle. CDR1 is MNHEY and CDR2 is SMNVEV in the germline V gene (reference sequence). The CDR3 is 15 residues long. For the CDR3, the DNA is TGTGCCAGCAGCAAGTCCGGGGGTTCCTACAATGAGCAGTTCTTC. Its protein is CASSKSGGSYNEQFF.

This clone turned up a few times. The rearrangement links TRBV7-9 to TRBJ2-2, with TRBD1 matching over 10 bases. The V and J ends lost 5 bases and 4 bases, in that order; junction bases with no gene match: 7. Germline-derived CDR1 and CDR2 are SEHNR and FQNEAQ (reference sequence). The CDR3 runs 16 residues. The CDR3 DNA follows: TGTGCCAGCAGCCGGGCGGGACAGGGGCCCACCGGGGAGCTGTTTTTT. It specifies CASSRAGQGPTGELFF.

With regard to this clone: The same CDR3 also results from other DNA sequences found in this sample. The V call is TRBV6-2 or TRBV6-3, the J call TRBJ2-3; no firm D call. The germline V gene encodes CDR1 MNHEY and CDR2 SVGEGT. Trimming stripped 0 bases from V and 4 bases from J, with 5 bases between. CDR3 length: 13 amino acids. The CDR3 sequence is CASSYSAADTQYF. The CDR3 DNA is TGTGCCAGCAGTTACTCGGCGGCAGATACGCAGTATTTT.

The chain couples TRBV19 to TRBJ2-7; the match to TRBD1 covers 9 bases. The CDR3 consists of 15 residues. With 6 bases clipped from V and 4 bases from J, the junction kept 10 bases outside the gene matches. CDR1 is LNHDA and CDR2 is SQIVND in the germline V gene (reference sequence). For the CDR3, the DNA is TGTGCCAGTAGCAACAGGGGGCCCAGACCATACGAGCAGTACTTC. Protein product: CASSNRGPRPYEQYF.

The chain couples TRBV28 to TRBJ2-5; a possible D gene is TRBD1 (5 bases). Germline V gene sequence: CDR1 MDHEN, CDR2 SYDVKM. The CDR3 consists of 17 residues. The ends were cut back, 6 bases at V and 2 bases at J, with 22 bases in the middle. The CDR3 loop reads CASSPLDSWGRQETQYF. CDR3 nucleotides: TGTGCCAGCAGCCCCCTCGACAGTTGGGGAAGGCAAGAGACCCAGTACTTC.

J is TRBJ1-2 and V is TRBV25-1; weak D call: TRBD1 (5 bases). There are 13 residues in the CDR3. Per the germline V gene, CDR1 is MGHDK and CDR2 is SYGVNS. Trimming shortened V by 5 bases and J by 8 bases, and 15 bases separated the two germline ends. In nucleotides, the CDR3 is TGTGCCAGCAGTCGGGACTTCGTCGGGGGCTACACCTTC. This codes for CASSRDFVGGYTF.

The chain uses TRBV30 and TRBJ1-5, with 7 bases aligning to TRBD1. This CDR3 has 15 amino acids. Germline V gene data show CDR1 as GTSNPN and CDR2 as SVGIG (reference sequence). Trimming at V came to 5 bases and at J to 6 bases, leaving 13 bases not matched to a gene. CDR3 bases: TGTGCCTGGTCTTTCGACAGGGAAAGGGGTCAGCCCCAGCATTTT. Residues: CAWSFDRERGQPQHF.

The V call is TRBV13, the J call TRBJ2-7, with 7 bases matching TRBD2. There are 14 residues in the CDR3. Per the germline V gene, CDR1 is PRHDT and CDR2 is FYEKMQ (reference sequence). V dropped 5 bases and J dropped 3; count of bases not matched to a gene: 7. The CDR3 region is CASSPGLDYYEQYF. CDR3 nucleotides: TGTGCCAGCAGCCCCGGACTAGATTACTACGAGCAGTACTTC.

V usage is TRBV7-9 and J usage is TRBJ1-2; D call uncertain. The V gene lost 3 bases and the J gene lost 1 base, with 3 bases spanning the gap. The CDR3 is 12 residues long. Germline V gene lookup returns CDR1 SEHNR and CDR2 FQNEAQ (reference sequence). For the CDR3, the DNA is TGTGCCAGCAGCTTCATTAACTATGGCTACACCTTC. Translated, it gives CASSFINYGYTF.

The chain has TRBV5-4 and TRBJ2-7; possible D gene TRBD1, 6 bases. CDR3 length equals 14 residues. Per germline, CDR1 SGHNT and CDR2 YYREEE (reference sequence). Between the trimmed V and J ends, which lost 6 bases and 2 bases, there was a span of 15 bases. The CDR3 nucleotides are TGTGCCAGCACCAGGGAGCAGGGGACCTACGAGCAGTACTTC. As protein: CASTREQGTYEQYF.

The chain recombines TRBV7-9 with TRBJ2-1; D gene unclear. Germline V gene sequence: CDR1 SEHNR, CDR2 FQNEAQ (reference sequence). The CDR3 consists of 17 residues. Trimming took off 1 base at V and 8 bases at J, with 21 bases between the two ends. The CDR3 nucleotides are TGTGCCAGCAGCTTAGGGGTCACCGACTTCCTTGAGGATGAGCAGTTCTTC. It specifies CASSLGVTDFLEDEQFF.

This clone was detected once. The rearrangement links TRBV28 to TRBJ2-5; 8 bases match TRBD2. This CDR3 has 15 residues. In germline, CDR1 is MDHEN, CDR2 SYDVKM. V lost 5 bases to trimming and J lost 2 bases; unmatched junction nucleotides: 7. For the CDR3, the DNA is TGTGCCAGCAGTCACCGCCTAGCGGGTCAAGAGACCCAGTACTTC. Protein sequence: CASSHRLAGQETQYF.

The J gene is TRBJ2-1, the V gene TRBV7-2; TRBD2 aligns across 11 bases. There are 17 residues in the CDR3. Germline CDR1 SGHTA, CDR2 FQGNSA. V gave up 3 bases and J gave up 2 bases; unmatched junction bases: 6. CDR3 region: CASSFMGLAATYNEQFF. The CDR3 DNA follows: TGTGCCAGCAGCTTTATGGGACTAGCGGCCACCTACAATGAGCAGTTCTTC.

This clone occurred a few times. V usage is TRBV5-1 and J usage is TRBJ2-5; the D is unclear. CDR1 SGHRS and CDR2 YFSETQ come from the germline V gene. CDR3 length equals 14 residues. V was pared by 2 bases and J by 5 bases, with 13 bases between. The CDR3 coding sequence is TGCGCCAGCAGCTTTCAGAGCGTCCAGGAGACCCAGTACTTC. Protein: CASSFQSVQETQYF.

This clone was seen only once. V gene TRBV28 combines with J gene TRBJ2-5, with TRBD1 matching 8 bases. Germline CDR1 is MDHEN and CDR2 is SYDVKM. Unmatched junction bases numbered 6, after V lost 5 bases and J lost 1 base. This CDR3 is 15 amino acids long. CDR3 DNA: TGTGCCAGCAGTAACTACGGGACAGGCCAAGAGACCCAGTACTTC. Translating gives CASSNYGTGQETQYF.

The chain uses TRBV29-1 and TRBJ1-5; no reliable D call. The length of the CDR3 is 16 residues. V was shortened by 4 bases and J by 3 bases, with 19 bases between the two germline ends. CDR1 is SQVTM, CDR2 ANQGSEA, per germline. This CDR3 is CSVVHGEGGDNQPQHF. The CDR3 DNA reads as TGCAGCGTTGTCCATGGCGAAGGCGGCGACAATCAGCCCCAGCATTTT.

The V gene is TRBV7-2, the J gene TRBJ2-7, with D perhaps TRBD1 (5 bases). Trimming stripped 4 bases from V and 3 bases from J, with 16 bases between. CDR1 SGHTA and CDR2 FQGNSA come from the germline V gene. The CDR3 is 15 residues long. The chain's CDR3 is CASSSLPGSYYEQYF. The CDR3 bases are TGTGCCAGCAGCTCCCTCCCAGGGTCCTACTACGAGCAGTACTTC.

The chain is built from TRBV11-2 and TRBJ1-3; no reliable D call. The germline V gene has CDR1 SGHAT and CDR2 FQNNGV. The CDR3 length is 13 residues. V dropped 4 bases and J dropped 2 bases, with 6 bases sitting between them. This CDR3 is CASSSTTGNTIYF. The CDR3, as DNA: TGTGCCAGCAGCTCCACAACTGGAAACACCATATATTTT.

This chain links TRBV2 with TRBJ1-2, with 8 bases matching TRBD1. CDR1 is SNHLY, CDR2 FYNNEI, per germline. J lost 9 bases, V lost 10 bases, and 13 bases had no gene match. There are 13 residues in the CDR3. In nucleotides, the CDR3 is TGTGCCACTACTTACTCAGGGGGCACGAGCTACACCTTC. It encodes CATTYSGGTSYTF.

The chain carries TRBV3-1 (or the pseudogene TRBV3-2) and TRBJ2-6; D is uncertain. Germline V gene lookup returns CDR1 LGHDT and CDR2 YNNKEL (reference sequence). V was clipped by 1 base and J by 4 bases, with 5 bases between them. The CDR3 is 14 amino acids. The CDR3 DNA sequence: TGTGCCAGCAGCCAAGTCTCCGGGGCCAACGTCCTGACTTTC. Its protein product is CASSQVSGANVLTF.

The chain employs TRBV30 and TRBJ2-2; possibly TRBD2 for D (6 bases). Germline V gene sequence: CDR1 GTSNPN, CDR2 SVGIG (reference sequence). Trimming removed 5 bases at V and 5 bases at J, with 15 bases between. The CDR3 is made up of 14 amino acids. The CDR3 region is CAWGGVGRTGELFF. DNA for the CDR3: TGTGCCTGGGGCGGGGTAGGTCGAACCGGGGAGCTGTTTTTT.

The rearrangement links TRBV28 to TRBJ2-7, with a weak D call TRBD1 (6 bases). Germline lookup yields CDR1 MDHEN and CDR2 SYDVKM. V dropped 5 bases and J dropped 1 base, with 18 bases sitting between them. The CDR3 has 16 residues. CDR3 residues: CASSRDRLVTSYEQYF. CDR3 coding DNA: TGTGCCAGCAGTAGAGACAGGTTAGTCACATCCTACGAGCAGTACTTC.